Below, one TCR beta chain is given with its context. The antigen it recognizes is unknown. No base quality information exists; no much larger clone differs at one position. This beta chain is a stray read from a library made for alpha chains; its abundance is not meaningful. This sample is part of a study of spatial heterogeneity in lung cancer (dated by TCRdb to the late 2010s). Study-wide context: Beta-chain transcripts were consistently detected in greater numbers than alpha-chain transcripts, which likely reflected higher beta-chain transcript abundance. The study linked features of the TCR repertoire to counts of nonsynonymous mutations, which were determined by whole-exome sequencing of tumor tissue. In the raw uncorrected reads, each unique combination of TCR and UMI appeared more than ten times on average. In non-small cell lung cancer, the study quantitatively compared TCR alpha and beta repertoires across several tumor regions, matched nontumor lung, and blood. Both alpha and beta chains were TCR-sequenced in 200 to 250 tumor regions, 64 matched nontumor lung samples and roughly 50 PBMC samples obtained at surgery. The investigation overall reported the following: Confirming at a functional level the hypothesis that regional TCRs recognize regional mutations was considered to require additional single-cell paired TCR alpha and beta sequencing. Ubiquitous expanded tumor TCRs were found in blood more often at tumor resection than at routine follow-up.

According to the study, the label for this sample's time point signals: sample taken at primary tumor resection. TCR sequencing used whole RNA extracted from tumor and nontumor lung tissue, or from cryopreserved PBMC samples, without cell sorting. Donors were under 95 patients with early-stage, untreated non-small cell lung cancer from the lung TRACERx cohort. Only patients for whom sufficient RNA was available from at least two tumor regions were selected for TCR sequencing. V is shortened by 7 bases, J by 4 bases, and the region joining them spans 18 bases. CDR1 and CDR2, per the germline V gene, are SQVTM and ANQGSEA. The CDR3, from cysteine to phenylalanine, totals 14 residues. The kept DNA is CDR3 alone, 42 bases in frame from the first base. Library method: 5' RACE. For sequencing, a NextSeq 500 was employed. To allow correction of PCR and sequencing errors, the TCR library protocol tagged every TCR cDNA molecule with a unique molecular identifier. The study's own analysis went as follows. TCR identification, UMI-based error correction and CDR3 extraction were performed with Decombinator tools. TCRs above a frequency of 2 per 1,000, corresponding to the top 1% of the tumor frequency distribution, were defined as expanded. Renyi diversity was calculated using the R vegan package after each repertoire was subsampled 100 times to 5,000 TCRs. CDR3 similarity networks were built from amino acid triplet string-kernel similarity, connecting CDR3s with pairwise similarity above 0.82. TCRdb reprocessed the public reads (quality trimming at Q25 with fastp, clone calling with MiXCR) and kept in-frame beta chains. When rows share a CDR3 protein, they turn into one entry using the most common DNA and genes. V and J calls and clone size were set by TCRdb, not the authors. The sample table lists roughly 5,100 distinct CDR3 sequences, 34% of them with a count of one. The ten largest clones capture 3% to 4.5% of the sample.

The chain uses TRBV29-1 and TRBJ2-3, and possibly TRBD2, on 5 matching bases. The clonotype originates from a female donor with early-stage non-small cell lung cancer. Source: PBMCs, taken at surgery. The DNA is TGCAGCGCCCGGATGGCAGCGAGGGCAGATACGCAGTATTTT. Translation gives CSARMAARADTQYF.